This TCR beta chain was observed in a study of T-cell reconstitution after alpha-beta-depleted transplantation in children. A library of TCRbeta sequences, prepared with unique molecular identifiers, was generated. One entry per CDR3 protein results from TCRdb running MiXCR on the PCR reads. The top ten hold around 22% of the sample, which has 280,000 or so distinct CDR3 sequences, roughly 12% seen once. In its sample, this clonotype was seen many times. Trimming shortened V by 0 bases and J by 6 bases, and 16 bases separated the two germline ends. Germline lookup yields CDR1 GTSNPN and CDR2 SVGIG (reference sequence). The CDR3 runs to 15 residues.

The rearrangement links TRBV30 to TRBJ2-3; D possibly corresponds to TRBD1 (5 bases). The TCR comes from a male patient between 2 and 10 years old who had a stem cell transplant for chronic granulomatous disease, so the T cells may come from the graft donor. This sample comprised peripheral blood, obtained 180 days after TCRalphabeta/CD19-depleted stem cell transplant. This chain's CDR3 is CAWSVGVGAADTQYF. Written as DNA, the CDR3 is TGTGCCTGGAGTGTAGGGGTCGGTGCGGCGGATACGCAGTATTTT.